The 2 T cell receptor beta chains below were found in one sample sequenced in a study. TCRdb used MiXCR to reprocess the 5' RACE reads, holding one entry per CDR3 protein. The repertoire has roughly 55,000 distinct CDR3 sequences, around 24% of them found once; the top ten carry more than 3%. The sample comprised tumor-infiltrating naive CD4+ T cells sorted from the breast tumor. Stated subset: naive CD4+ T cells, CD4+CD45RA+CD25-. These receptor sequences come from a female donor with breast cancer.

The CDR3 DNA reads as TGTGCCAGCAGACCTAAATACCGGACAGAGAATCAGCCCCAGCATTTT. Translated: CASRPKYRTENQPQHF. The chain links TRBV6-5 to TRBJ1-5; the D gene is possibly TRBD1 (6 bases). V lost 6 bases to trimming and J lost 4 bases, with 19 bases between them. This CDR3 contains 16 residues. Germline V CDR1 and CDR2: MNHEY, SVGAGI.

Ten or more counts support this clonotype. The rearrangement links TRBV4-3 to TRBJ1-2, with a weak D call TRBD1 (5 bases). Trimming stripped 0 bases from V and 3 bases from J, with 5 bases between. CDR3 length equals 13 residues. CDR1 LGHNA and CDR2 YSLEER come from the germline V gene. In nucleotides, the CDR3 is TGCGCCAGCAGCCAAGACAGGGACTATGGCTACACCTTC. Translation: CASSQDRDYGYTF.